The clone carrying this T cell receptor beta chain was observed a few times. Bulk libraries came from a prior protocol with listed TCR primers. One entry per CDR3 protein results from TCRdb running MiXCR on the PCR reads. In the table there are 460,000 or so distinct CDR3 sequences, about a fifth of which are singletons. The sample belongs to a study of molecular identifiers for immune sequencing clone quantification. Naive CD8 library inputs spanned 20,000 to 1,000,000 sorted cells and 10%, 30% or 50% RNA. As CD8+CD4-CCR7+CD45RA+ cells, naive CD8 T cells were sorted. The CDR3 sequence is 16 residues long. With 0 bases removed from V and 3 bases from J, the gap between germline ends came to 12 bases. Germline V gene sequence: CDR1 MGHRA, CDR2 YSYEKL.

The chain uses TRBV4-1 and TRBJ1-3; weak D call: TRBD1 (5 bases). The sample taken for sequencing was naive CD8+ T cells from blood, with Jurkat cell RNA spiked in. Noted subset: FACS-sorted CD8+CD4-CCR7+CD45RA+ naive T cells. This sequence originates from a human donor in good health. Some libraries in this study had Jurkat cell RNA spiked in. The chain's CDR3 is CASSQDGQGYGNTIYF. The DNA of the CDR3 is TGCGCCAGCAGCCAAGATGGGCAGGGTTATGGAAACACCATATATTTT.